This T cell receptor (beta chain) comes out of a study of spatial heterogeneity in lung cancer. Study as a whole: Within raw reads, each unique TCR and UMI combination appeared on average more than ten times.

Every molecule of TCR cDNA had its own unique molecular identifier. TCRdb redid the calling of the 5' RACE reads with MiXCR, one entry per CDR3 protein. In the table there are around 60,000 distinct CDR3 sequences, 7.5% to 9% of which are singletons. Time point indicated: sample taken at primary tumor resection. Unsorted whole RNA samples from tumor, nontumor lung or frozen PBMC were sequenced. The roughly 79 donors had untreated early-stage non-small cell lung cancer. Findings and caveats of the study: Blood showed ubiquitous tumor TCRs more often at resection than at routine follow-up.

CDR1 SEHNR and CDR2 FQNEAQ come from the germline V gene (reference sequence). There are 14 residues in the CDR3. V lost 2 bases and J 0 bases, leaving 5 bases between the germline ends. A few counts support this clonotype. The antigen remains unidentified. This sample comprised PBMCs, obtained at surgery. The origin of this receptor is a female donor with early-stage non-small cell lung cancer. The V and J genes are TRBV7-9 and TRBJ1-3, with D hard to call. The CDR3 sequence: CASSLYGSGNTIYF. The DNA of the CDR3 is TGTGCCAGCAGCTTATATGGCTCTGGAAACACCATATATTTT.